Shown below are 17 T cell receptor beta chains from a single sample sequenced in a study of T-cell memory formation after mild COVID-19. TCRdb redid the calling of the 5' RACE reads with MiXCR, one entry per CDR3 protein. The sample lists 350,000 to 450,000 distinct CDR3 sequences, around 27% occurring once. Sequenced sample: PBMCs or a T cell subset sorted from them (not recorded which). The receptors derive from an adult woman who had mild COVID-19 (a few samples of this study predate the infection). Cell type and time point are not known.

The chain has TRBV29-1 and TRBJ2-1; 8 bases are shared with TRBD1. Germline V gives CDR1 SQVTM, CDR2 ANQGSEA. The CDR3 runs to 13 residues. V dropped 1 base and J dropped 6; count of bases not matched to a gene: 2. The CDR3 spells CSVEVTGGNEQFF. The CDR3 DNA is TGCAGCGTTGAAGTTACAGGGGGCAATGAGCAGTTCTTC.

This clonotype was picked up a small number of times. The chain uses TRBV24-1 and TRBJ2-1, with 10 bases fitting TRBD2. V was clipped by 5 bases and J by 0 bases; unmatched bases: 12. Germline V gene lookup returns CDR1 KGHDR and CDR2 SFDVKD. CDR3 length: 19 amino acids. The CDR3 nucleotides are TGTGCCACCAGTGGGGGAGGACTAGCGGCGTCGGTCTCCTACAATGAGCAGTTCTTC. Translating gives CATSGGGLAASVSYNEQFF.

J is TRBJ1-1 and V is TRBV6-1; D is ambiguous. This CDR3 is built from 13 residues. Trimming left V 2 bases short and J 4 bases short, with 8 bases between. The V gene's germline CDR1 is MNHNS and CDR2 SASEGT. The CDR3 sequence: CASSEHQSTEAFF. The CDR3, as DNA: TGTGCCAGCAGTGAACATCAGAGCACTGAAGCTTTCTTT.

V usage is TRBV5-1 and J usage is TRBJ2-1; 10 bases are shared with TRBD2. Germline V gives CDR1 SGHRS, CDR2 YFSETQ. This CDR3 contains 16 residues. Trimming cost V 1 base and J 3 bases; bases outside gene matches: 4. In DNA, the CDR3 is TGCGCCAGCAGCTTGTCGTCTAGCGGGGGCTACAATGAGCAGTTCTTC. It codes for CASSLSSSGGYNEQFF.

The CDR3 DNA reads as TGTGCCAGTAGTATTATAGAGGGGTTAAATCAGCCCCAGCATTTT. It translates to CASSIIEGLNQPQHF. This sequence joins TRBV19 and TRBJ1-5; maybe TRBD1 (5 bases). Germline V gene lookup returns CDR1 LNHDA and CDR2 SQIVND (reference sequence). V was clipped by 3 bases and J by 4 bases, with 13 bases between them. The length of the CDR3 is 15 residues. Looking up the rest from reference TRBV19 and TRBJ1-5 gives the full variable domain: DGGITQSPKYLFRKEGQNVTLSCEQNLNHDAMYWYRQDPGQGLRLIYYSQIVNDFQKGDIAEGYSVSREKKESFPLTVTSAQKNPTAFYLCASSIIEGLNQPQHFGDGTRLSIL.

The CDR3 region is CASSPSSGSTDTQYF. For the CDR3, the DNA is TGTGCCAGCAGCCCGTCTAGCGGGAGCACAGATACGCAGTATTTT. V and J are TRBV3-1 and TRBJ2-3; 8 bases are a match to TRBD2. This CDR3 region has 15 residues. The germline V gene encodes CDR1 LGHDT and CDR2 YNNKEL (reference sequence). The V gene end was trimmed by 4 bases and the J gene end by 0 bases; junction bases not matched to a gene: 3.

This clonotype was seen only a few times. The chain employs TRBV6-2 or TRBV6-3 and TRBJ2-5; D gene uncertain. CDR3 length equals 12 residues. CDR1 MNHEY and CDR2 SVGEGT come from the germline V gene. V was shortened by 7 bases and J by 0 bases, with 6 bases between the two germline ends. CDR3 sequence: CASTKDQETQYF. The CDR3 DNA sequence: TGTGCCAGCACCAAGGACCAAGAGACCCAGTACTTC.

The chain's CDR3 is CASSQAFLAPDTQYF. The CDR3 DNA is TGCGCCAGCAGCCAAGCTTTCCTAGCGCCAGATACGCAGTATTTT. The rearrangement uses TRBV4-3 and TRBJ2-3; D is perhaps TRBD2 (6 bases). The CDR3 loop spans 15 amino acids. Germline assignment: CDR1 LGHNA and CDR2 YSLEER. The V end was cut by 1 base, the J end by 4 bases, with 12 bases between.

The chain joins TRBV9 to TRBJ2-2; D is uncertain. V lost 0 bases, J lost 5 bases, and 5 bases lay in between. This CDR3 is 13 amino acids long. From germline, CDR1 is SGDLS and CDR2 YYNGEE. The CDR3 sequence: CASSVEWTGELFF. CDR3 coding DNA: TGTGCCAGCAGCGTAGAGTGGACCGGGGAGCTGTTTTTT.

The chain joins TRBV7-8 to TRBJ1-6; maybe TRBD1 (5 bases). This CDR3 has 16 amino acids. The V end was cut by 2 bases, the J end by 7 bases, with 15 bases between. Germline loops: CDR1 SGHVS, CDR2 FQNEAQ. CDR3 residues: CASSLLPPGGNSPLHF. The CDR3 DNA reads TGTGCCAGCAGCTTACTTCCCCCCGGGGGGAATTCACCCCTCCACTTT.

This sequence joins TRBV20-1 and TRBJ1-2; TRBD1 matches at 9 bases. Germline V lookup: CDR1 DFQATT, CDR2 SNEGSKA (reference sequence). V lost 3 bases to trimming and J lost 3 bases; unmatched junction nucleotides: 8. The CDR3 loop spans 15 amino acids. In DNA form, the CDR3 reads TGCAGTGCTAGCCCACAGGGGGCTGGACACTATGGCTACACCTTC. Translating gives CSASPQGAGHYGYTF.

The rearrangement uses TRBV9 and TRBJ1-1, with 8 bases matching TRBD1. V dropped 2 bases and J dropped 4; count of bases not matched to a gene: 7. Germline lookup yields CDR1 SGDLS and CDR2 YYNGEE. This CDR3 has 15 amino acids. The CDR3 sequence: CASSVTGEGRTEAFF. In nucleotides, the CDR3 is TGTGCCAGCAGCGTGACAGGGGAAGGGCGCACTGAAGCTTTCTTT.

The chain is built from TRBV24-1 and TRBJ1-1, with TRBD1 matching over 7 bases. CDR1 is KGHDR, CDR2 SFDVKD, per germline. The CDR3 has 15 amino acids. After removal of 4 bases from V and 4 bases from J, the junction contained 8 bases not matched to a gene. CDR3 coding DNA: TGTGCCACCAGTGACGCTGCGCCAGGGGGCACTGAAGCTTTCTTT. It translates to CATSDAAPGGTEAFF.

This CDR3 reads CASSQNPGTYGYTF. The CDR3, as DNA: TGTGCCAGCAGCCAAAATCCGGGGACCTATGGCTACACCTTC. This chain connects TRBV3-1 to TRBJ1-2; possible D gene TRBD1, 5 bases. Between the trimmed V and J ends, which lost 2 bases and 4 bases, there was a span of 11 bases. CDR1 is LGHDT and CDR2 is YNNKEL in the germline V gene (reference sequence). The CDR3 contains 14 residues.

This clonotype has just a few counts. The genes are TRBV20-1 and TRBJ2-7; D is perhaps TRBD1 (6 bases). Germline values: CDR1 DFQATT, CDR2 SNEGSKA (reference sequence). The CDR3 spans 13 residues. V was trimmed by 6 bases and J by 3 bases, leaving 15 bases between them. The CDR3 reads CSAPGEQGYEQYF. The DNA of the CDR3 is TGCAGTGCACCAGGCGAACAGGGCTACGAGCAGTACTTC.

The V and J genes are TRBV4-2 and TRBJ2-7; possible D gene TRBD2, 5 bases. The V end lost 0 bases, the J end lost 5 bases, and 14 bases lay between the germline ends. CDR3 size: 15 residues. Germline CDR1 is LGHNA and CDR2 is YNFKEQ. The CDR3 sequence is CASSQDRRVLDEQYF. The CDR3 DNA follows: TGTGCCAGCAGCCAAGATCGGCGGGTTTTAGACGAGCAGTACTTC.

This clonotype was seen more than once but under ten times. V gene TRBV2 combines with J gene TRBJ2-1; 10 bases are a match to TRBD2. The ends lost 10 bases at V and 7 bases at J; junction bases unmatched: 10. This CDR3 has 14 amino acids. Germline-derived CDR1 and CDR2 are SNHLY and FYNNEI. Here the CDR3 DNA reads TGTGCCACTCCTAGGGCTAGCGGGGGTAATGAGCAGTTCTTC. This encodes CATPRASGGNEQFF.